The entry below gives a single TCR beta chain sequence along with its context. The CDR3 length is 12 residues. V was clipped by 3 bases and J by 10 bases; unmatched bases: 3. Germline V gene sequence: CDR1 SQVTM, CDR2 ANQGSEA. The data originate from a study of cytotoxic CD8 clonotypes in ibrutinib-treated CLL. Assay used: immunoSEQ multiplex PCR; TCRdb lists only in-frame clones, some missing. The sample consists of 49,000 or so clones, around half of them appearing once. Sequenced here: PBMCs, sampled after 12 months of ibrutinib treatment. The chain joins TRBV29-1 to TRBJ1-2; the match to TRBD1 covers 12 bases. The origin of this receptor is a human donor with chronic lymphocytic leukemia. CDR3 sequence (DNA): TGCAGCGTTGAGATGGGACAGGGGGCCTACACCTTC. This sequence encodes CSVEMGQGAYTF.